These 13 T cell receptor beta chains share one sample of origin, sequenced in a study of T cell repertoires and HLA-DP antigens. Clones were read by immunoSEQ multiplex PCR, and TCRdb kept only the in-frame ones, dropping some. The table lists about 110,000 clones, 80% to 95% of them singletons, with 0.25% to 0.3% in the top ten. Antigens for these TCRs are unknown. Sequencing input: CD4+ T cells from PBMCs. These receptors were taken from a woman aged 18-29 years in good health and CMV-seronegative.

The rearrangement links TRBV18 to TRBJ1-1; TRBD1 matches at 7 bases. Germline CDR1 KGHSH, CDR2 LQKENI. The CDR3 runs to 16 residues. Trimming at V came to 2 bases and at J to 1 base, leaving 7 bases not matched to a gene. In DNA form, the CDR3 reads TGTGCCAGCTCACCATTGTACAGGGGCGGGAACACTGAAGCTTTCTTT. Its protein is CASSPLYRGGNTEAFF.

The chain combines TRBV19 with TRBJ2-2; D is unresolved. The CDR3 spans 12 residues. Looked up from germline, CDR1 is LNHDA and CDR2 is SQIVND (reference sequence). V gave up 6 bases and J gave up 6 bases, with 8 bases separating them. CDR3 in DNA: TGTGCCAGTAGACTAACACCCGGGGAGCTGTTTTTT. As protein: CASRLTPGELFF.

In its sample, this clone was seen once. The rearrangement links TRBV27 to TRBJ2-5; D might be TRBD2 (6 bases). The CDR3 is 16 residues long. Trimming removed 5 bases from V and 2 bases from J, with 18 bases in between. Germline lookup yields CDR1 MNHEY and CDR2 SMNVEV (reference sequence). CDR3 sequence reads: CASSLPADGTQETQYF. CDR3 in DNA: TGTGCCAGCAGTCTCCCGGCTGACGGGACTCAAGAGACCCAGTACTTC.

The gene calls are TRBV9 and TRBJ1-2; a weak D match, TRBD1 (6 bases). The germline V gene encodes CDR1 SGDLS and CDR2 YYNGEE. The CDR3 runs to 14 residues. The V end was cut by 4 bases, the J end by 0 bases, with 10 bases between. In nucleotides, the CDR3 is TGTGCCAGCAGCAGACAGGCCTCTAACTATGGCTACACCTTC. Translating gives CASSRQASNYGYTF. Together with reference TRBV9 and TRBJ1-2, the CDR3 gives the full variable domain: DSGVTQTPKHLITATGQRVTLRCSPRSGDLSVYWYQQSLDQGLQFLIQYYNGEERAKGNILERFSAQQFPDLHSELNLSSLELGDSALYFCASSRQASNYGYTFGSGTRLTVV.

The rearrangement links TRBV28 to TRBJ2-3; D ambiguous. V was pared by 1 base and J by 1 base, with 15 bases between. Germline V lookup: CDR1 MDHEN, CDR2 SYDVKM. There are 17 residues in the CDR3. CDR3 in amino acids: CASSLLGSEKGTDTQYF. The CDR3, as DNA: TGTGCCAGCAGTTTATTGGGGTCAGAAAAAGGCACAGATACGCAGTATTTT.

The chain combines TRBV6-1 with TRBJ1-6; TRBD1 agrees at 10 bases. The junction had 10 bases not matched to a gene; V was cut back by 4 bases and J by 7 bases. This CDR3 is built from 17 residues. From germline, CDR1 is MNHNS and CDR2 SASEGT. Here the CDR3 reads CASSGNAGTGDNSPLHF. In nucleotides, the CDR3 is TGTGCCAGCAGTGGAAATGCGGGGACAGGGGACAATTCACCCCTCCACTTT.

The chain carries TRBV6-6 and TRBJ1-1; D is ambiguous. Per the germline V gene, CDR1 is MNHNY and CDR2 is SVGAGI (reference sequence). V was trimmed by 7 bases and J by 1 base, leaving 7 bases between them. The CDR3 has 12 residues. The DNA of the CDR3 is TGTGCCAGCACTGCCGGGAACACTGAAGCTTTCTTT. Protein: CASTAGNTEAFF.

This chain links TRBV29-1 with TRBJ2-1, with a weak D call TRBD1 (6 bases). Germline V CDR1 and CDR2: SQVTM, ANQGSEA. The CDR3 contains 13 residues. Trimming pared 7 bases from V and 4 bases from J, leaving 14 bases between. CDR3: CSAYRDTYNEQFF. The CDR3 nucleotides read TGCAGCGCGTACCGGGACACATACAATGAGCAGTTCTTC.

This clone has just one count. As DNA, the CDR3 is TGTGCCAGCAGCCGGGAGCCTCTCGGTACAGATACGCAGTATTTT. It translates to CASSREPLGTDTQYF. J is TRBJ2-3 and V is TRBV5-4; tentative D call: TRBD2 (6 bases). The CDR3 is 15 residues long. V lost 4 bases to trimming and J lost 3 bases, with 15 bases between them. Germline V gene data show CDR1 as SGHNT and CDR2 as YYREEE (reference sequence).

The genes are TRBV10-2 and TRBJ1-5, with D unclear. Trimming removed 0 bases from V and 12 bases from J, with 9 bases in between. The V gene's germline CDR1 is WSHSY and CDR2 SAAADI. CDR3 length equals 12 residues. The CDR3 region is CASSESSLNQHF. The DNA for the CDR3 is TGCGCCAGCAGTGAGTCGTCGTTAAACCAGCATTTT.

The J gene is TRBJ1-2, the V gene TRBV28; D not certain. The CDR3 covers 15 residues. V was pared by 6 bases and J by 0 bases, with 14 bases between. Germline assignment: CDR1 MDHEN and CDR2 SYDVKM. Here the CDR3 reads CASRAPGNANYGYTF. The CDR3, as DNA: TGTGCCAGCAGAGCTCCGGGAAACGCTAACTATGGCTACACCTTC.

V gene TRBV9 combines with J gene TRBJ1-3, with D possibly TRBD1 on 5 matching bases. Germline values: CDR1 SGDLS, CDR2 YYNGEE. The CDR3 is made up of 19 amino acids. V was shortened by 0 bases and J by 1 base, with 20 bases between the two germline ends. The CDR3 loop is CASSVESGGPQGSGNTIYF. The CDR3 DNA reads TGTGCCAGCAGCGTAGAATCTGGGGGACCTCAAGGTTCTGGAAACACCATATATTTT.

The chain carries TRBV5-1 and TRBJ2-7; D remains unclear. V shed 2 bases and J shed 3 bases, with 12 bases lying between them. In germline, CDR1 is SGHRS, CDR2 YFSETQ. The length of the CDR3 is 14 residues. The DNA of the CDR3 is TGCGCCAGCAGCTTTCGAGAGATGAGCTACGAGCAGTACTTC. Amino acid sequence: CASSFREMSYEQYF.